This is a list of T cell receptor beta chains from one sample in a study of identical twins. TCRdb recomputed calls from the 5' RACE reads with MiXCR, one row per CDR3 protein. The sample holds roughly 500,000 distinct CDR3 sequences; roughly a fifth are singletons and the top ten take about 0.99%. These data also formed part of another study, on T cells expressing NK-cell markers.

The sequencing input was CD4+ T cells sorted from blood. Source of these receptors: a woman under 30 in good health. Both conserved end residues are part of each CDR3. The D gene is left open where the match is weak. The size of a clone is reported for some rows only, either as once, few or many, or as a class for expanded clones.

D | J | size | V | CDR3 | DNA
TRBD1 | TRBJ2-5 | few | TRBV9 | CASSVAWGTALQETQYF | TGTGCCAGCAGCGTAGCTTGGGGGACAGCACTTCAAGAGACCCAGTACTTC
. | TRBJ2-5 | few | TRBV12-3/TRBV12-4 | CASSLGPPVIQETQYF | TGTGCCAGCAGTTTAGGGCCCCCCGTTATACAAGAGACCCAGTACTTC
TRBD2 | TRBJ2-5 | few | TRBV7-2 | CASSPSRLAAGETQYF | TGTGCCAGCAGCCCGTCGCGGCTAGCGGCCGGGGAGACCCAGTACTTC
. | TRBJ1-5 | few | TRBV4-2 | CASSQGVRVGQPQHF | TGTGCCAGCAGCCAAGGTGTCAGGGTGGGTCAGCCCCAGCATTTT
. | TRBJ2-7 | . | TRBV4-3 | CASSQVPGGTPKYF | TGCGCCAGCAGCCAAGTCCCCGGCGGGACTCCCAAATACTTC
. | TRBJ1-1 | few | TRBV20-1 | CSARDLGGMNTEAFF | TGCAGTGCTAGAGATTTGGGGGGGATGAACACTGAAGCTTTCTTT
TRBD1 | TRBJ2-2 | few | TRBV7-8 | CASSPRTGANTGELFF | TGTGCCAGCAGCCCTCGGACAGGGGCGAACACCGGGGAGCTGTTTTTT
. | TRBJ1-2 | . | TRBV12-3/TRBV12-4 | CASSFQGAFGYTF | TGTGCCAGCAGTTTTCAGGGCGCGTTTGGCTACACCTTC
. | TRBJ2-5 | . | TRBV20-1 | CSARALQFQETQYF | TGCAGTGCTAGAGCCCTACAGTTCCAAGAGACCCAGTACTTC
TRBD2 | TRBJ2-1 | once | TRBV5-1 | CASALAGRLDEQFF | TGCGCCAGCGCTCTAGCGGGGAGGTTAGATGAGCAGTTCTTC
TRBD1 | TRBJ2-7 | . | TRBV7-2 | CASSLDRDLHEQYF | TGTGCCAGCAGCCTAGACAGGGATCTACACGAGCAGTACTTC
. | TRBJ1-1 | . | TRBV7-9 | CASGRGENTEAFF | TGTGCCAGCGGAAGAGGGGAGAACACTGAAGCTTTCTTT
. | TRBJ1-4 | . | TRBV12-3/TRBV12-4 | CASRHSEPKGSTNEKLFF | TGTGCCAGCAGACACTCAGAGCCGAAGGGTTCAACTAATGAAAAACTGTTTTTT
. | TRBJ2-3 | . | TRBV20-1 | CSAPDGPTDTQYF | TGCAGTGCTCCGGACGGTCCCACAGATACGCAGTATTTT
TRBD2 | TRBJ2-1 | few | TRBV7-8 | CASSFLGLAVYNEQFF | TGTGCCAGCAGCTTCCTGGGACTAGCGGTCTACAATGAGCAGTTCTTC
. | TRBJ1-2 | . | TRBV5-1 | CASSFSSGRPANYGYTF | TGCGCCAGCAGCTTTTCGTCAGGGCGCCCAGCTAACTATGGCTACACCTTC
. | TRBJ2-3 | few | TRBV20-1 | CSARDGGTGGSTDTQYF | TGCAGTGCTAGAGATGGGGGTACCGGGGGAAGCACAGATACGCAGTATTTT
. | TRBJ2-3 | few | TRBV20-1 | CSGLSGSSTDTQYF | TGCAGTGGGCTTAGCGGATCTAGCACAGATACGCAGTATTTT
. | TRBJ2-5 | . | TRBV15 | CATSRRASETQYF | TGTGCCACCAGCAGAAGGGCGTCAGAGACCCAGTACTTC
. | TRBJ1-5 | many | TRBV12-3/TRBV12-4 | CASRDQGQPQHF | TGTGCCAGCAGGGATCAGGGACAGCCCCAGCATTTT
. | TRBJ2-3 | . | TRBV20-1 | CSAGRLVDTQYF | TGCAGTGCTGGAAGACTAGTTGATACGCAGTATTTT
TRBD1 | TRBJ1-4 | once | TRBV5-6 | CASSLGLAGTGNEKLFF | TGTGCCAGCAGCTTAGGGCTCGCCGGGACAGGAAATGAAAAACTGTTTTTT
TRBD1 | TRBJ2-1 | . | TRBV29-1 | CSVDGQGFDEQFF | TGCAGCGTTGATGGACAGGGGTTCGATGAGCAGTTCTTC
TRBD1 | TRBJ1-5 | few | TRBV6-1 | CASIGQGRGNQPQHF | TGTGCCAGCATTGGACAGGGCAGGGGGAATCAGCCCCAGCATTTT
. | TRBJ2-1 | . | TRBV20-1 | CCARDQASEGYNEQFF | TGCTGTGCTAGAGATCAAGCTAGCGAAGGCTACAATGAGCAGTTCTTC
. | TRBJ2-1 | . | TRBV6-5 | CASSYPSSGASEQFF | TGTGCCAGCAGTTACCCGAGTAGTGGGGCCAGTGAGCAGTTCTTC
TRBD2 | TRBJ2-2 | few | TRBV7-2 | CATRVTGGGTGELFF | TGTGCCACCAGGGTAACGGGAGGTGGCACCGGGGAGCTGTTTTTT
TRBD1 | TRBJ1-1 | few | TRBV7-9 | CASSLGQGVGSTEAFF | TGTGCCAGCAGCTTGGGTCAGGGGGTAGGGTCCACTGAAGCTTTCTTT
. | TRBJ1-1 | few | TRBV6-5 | CASSYSWGSTEAFF | TGTGCCAGCAGTTACTCGTGGGGGAGCACTGAAGCTTTCTTT
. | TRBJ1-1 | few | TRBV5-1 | CASSAQGIGGTEAFF | TGCGCCAGCAGCGCCCAGGGGATTGGTGGCACTGAAGCTTTCTTT
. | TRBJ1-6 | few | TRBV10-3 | CAISNSLENSPLHF | TGTGCCATCAGCAACTCCTTGGAGAATTCACCCCTCCACTTT
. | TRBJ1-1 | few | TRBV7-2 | CASGGGPNTEAFF | TGTGCCAGCGGAGGGGGGCCGAACACTGAAGCTTTCTTT
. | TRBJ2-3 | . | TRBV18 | CASSPGISTDTQYF | TGTGCCAGCTCACCAGGGATTAGCACAGATACGCAGTATTTT
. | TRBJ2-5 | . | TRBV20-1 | CSAIASPHETQYF | TGCAGTGCCATAGCGAGTCCCCACGAGACCCAGTACTTC
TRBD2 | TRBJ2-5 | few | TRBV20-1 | CSARRGLAGGAQYF | TGCAGTGCTAGGAGGGGACTAGCGGGGGGGGCCCAGTACTTC
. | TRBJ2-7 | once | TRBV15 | CATSRDSGRYEQYF | TGTGCCACCAGCAGAGATTCCGGCAGGTACGAGCAGTACTTC
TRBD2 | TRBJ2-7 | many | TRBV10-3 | CAISESTSGNYEQYF | TGTGCCATCAGTGAATCCACTAGCGGGAACTACGAGCAGTACTTC
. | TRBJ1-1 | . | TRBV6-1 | CASNRPGNTEAFF | TGTGCCAGCAACCGGCCAGGGAACACTGAAGCTTTCTTT
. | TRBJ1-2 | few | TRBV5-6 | CATRGSGNGYTF | TGTGCCACCAGAGGATCGGGGAATGGCTACACCTTC
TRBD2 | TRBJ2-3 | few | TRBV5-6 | CASSSFLAGGTDTQYF | TGTGCCAGCAGCTCCTTTTTAGCGGGAGGCACAGATACGCAGTATTTT
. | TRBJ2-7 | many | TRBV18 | CASSPVGYEQYF | TGTGCCAGCAGCCCCGTTGGTTACGAGCAGTACTTC
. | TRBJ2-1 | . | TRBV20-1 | CSARVGGYNEQFF | TGCAGTGCTAGAGTGGGGGGATACAATGAGCAGTTCTTC
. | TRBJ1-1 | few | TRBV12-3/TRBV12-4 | CASSFFLAEGTEAFF | TGTGCCAGCAGTTTTTTTCTGGCGGAAGGCACTGAAGCTTTCTTT
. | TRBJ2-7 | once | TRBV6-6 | CASSYGQYHEQYF | TGTGCCAGCAGTTACGGCCAGTACCACGAGCAGTACTTC
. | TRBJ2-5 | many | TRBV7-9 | CASSLTMTGETQYF | TGTGCCAGCAGCTTAACGATGACGGGAGAGACCCAGTACTTC
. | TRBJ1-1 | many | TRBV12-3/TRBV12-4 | CASNDQANTEAFF | TGTGCCAGCAACGATCAGGCAAACACTGAAGCTTTCTTT
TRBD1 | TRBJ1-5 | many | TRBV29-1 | CSVGTVRNQPQHF | TGCAGCGTCGGGACAGTACGAAATCAGCCCCAGCATTTT
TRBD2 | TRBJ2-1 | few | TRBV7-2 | CASQPRLVTSAYNEQFF | TGTGCCAGCCAACCCCGATTAGTGACTAGCGCCTACAATGAGCAGTTCTTC
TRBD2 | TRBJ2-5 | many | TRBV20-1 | CSGQWGGGMRTQYF | TGCAGTGGGCAGTGGGGCGGGGGGATGCGGACCCAGTACTTC
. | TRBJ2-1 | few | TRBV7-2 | CASSFDRFSDEQFF | TGTGCCAGCAGCTTTGACCGTTTTTCCGATGAGCAGTTCTTC
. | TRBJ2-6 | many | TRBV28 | CASSSGTGANVLTF | TGTGCCAGCAGTTCAGGGACCGGGGCCAACGTCCTGACTTTC